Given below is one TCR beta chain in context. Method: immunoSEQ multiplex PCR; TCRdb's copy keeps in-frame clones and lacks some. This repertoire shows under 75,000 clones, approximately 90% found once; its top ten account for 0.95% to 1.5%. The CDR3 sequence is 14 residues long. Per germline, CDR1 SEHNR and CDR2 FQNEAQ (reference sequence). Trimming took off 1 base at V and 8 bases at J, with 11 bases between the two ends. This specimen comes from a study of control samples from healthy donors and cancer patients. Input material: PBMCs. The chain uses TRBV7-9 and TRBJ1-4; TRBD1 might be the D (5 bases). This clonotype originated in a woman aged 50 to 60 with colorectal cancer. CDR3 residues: CASSLGGPMEKLFF. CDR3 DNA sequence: TGTGCCAGCAGCTTAGGGGGCCCTATGGAAAAACTGTTTTTT. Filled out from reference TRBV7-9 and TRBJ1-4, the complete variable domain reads DTGVSQNPRHKITKRGQNVTFRCDPISEHNRLYWYRQTLGQGPEFLTYFQNEAQLEKSRLLSDRFSAERPKGSFSTLEIQRTEQGDSAMYLCASSLGGPMEKLFFGSGTQLSVL.